Presented here are 17 T cell receptor beta chains from one specimen sequenced in a study of CD8+ T cells in alopecia areata. Sequencing templates came from extracted RNA that was reverse transcribed into cDNA. TCRdb keeps only in-frame clones here, not all; method: immunoSEQ multiplex PCR. This table has 150,000 to 200,000 clones, around 71% appearing once. This sample comprised CD8+ T cells sorted from blood, obtained at week 0. The receptor source for this set is a human donor with alopecia areata.

The genes are TRBV11-3 and TRBJ2-3; D unclear. Trimming left V 5 bases short and J 6 bases short, with 6 bases between. The CDR3 consists of 11 residues. Germline V gives CDR1 SGHNT, CDR2 YENEEA. CDR3 DNA: TGTGCCAGCAGCAACGGGGATACGCAGTATTTT. It yields the protein CASSNGDTQYF. The full variable domain, its missing parts supplied by reference TRBV11-3 and TRBJ2-3, is EAGVVQSPRYKIIEKKQPVAFWCNPISGHNTLYWYLQNLGQGPELLIRYENEEAVDDSQLPKDRFSAERLKGVDSTLKIQPAELGDSAVYLCASSNGDTQYFGPGTRLTVL.

V is TRBV6-1 and J is TRBJ2-7; 10 bases fit TRBD2. CDR1 and CDR2 from the germline V gene are MNHNS and SASEGT. The length of the CDR3 is 19 residues. With 1 base clipped from V and 2 bases from J, the junction kept 14 bases outside the gene matches. This chain's CDR3 is CASSEVNSVGLADPYEQYF. Here the CDR3 DNA reads TGTGCCAGCAGTGAAGTAAACTCGGTCGGACTAGCGGACCCCTACGAGCAGTACTTC.

The chain couples TRBV10-3 to TRBJ1-1; possible D gene TRBD1, 5 bases. In germline, CDR1 is ENHRY, CDR2 SYGVKD. V lost 3 bases and J lost 4, with 9 bases in between. This CDR3 spans 13 amino acids. The CDR3 spells CAISEGVATEAFF. CDR3 sequence (DNA): TGTGCCATCAGTGAAGGGGTGGCCACTGAAGCTTTCTTT.

The genes are TRBV13 and TRBJ2-5; 12 positions agree with TRBD1. The junction had 9 bases not matched to a gene; V was cut back by 5 bases and J by 5 bases. CDR1 is PRHDT and CDR2 is FYEKMQ in the germline V gene (reference sequence). This CDR3 spans 16 amino acids. CDR3 region: CASSGEGQGARETQYF. The CDR3 DNA sequence: TGTGCCAGCAGCGGAGAGGGACAGGGGGCGAGGGAGACCCAGTACTTC.

The CDR3 DNA reads as TGCAGCGGGGGACCGCTAGATACGCAGTATTTT. This codes for CSGGPLDTQYF. The chain is built from TRBV29-1 and TRBJ2-3; D could derive from TRBD1 or TRBD2 (5 bases each). The V and J ends lost 7 bases and 5 bases respectively, with 10 bases between them. Germline CDR1 reads SQVTM; CDR2 reads ANQGSEA. The CDR3 is 11 amino acids.

The DNA of the CDR3 is TGCGCCAGCGGGCCAGGGGACGAGCAGTACTTC. This sequence encodes CASGPGDEQYF. The rearrangement links TRBV5-1 to TRBJ2-7, with D maybe TRBD1 (6 bases). V lost 7 bases, J lost 5 bases, and 10 bases lay in between. Germline V gene lookup returns CDR1 SGHRS and CDR2 YFSETQ. This CDR3 contains 11 residues.

The rearrangement joins TRBV5-1 to TRBJ2-1, with a possible D match to TRBD2 (5 bases). With 0 bases removed from V and 2 bases from J, the gap between germline ends came to 9 bases. Germline CDR1 is SGHRS and CDR2 is YFSETQ. The CDR3 is 15 residues long. In DNA form, the CDR3 reads TGCGCCAGCAGCTTGGTCGGGGTAACCTACAATGAGCAGTTCTTC. Protein product: CASSLVGVTYNEQFF.

The J gene is TRBJ2-4, the V gene TRBV7-9; D is unclear. V was cut by 5 bases and J by 4 bases, with 9 bases left in between. The CDR3 covers 13 residues. The germline V gene has CDR1 SEHNR and CDR2 FQNEAQ (reference sequence). The CDR3 sequence: CASSTPPKNIQYF. CDR3 bases: TGTGCCAGCAGCACCCCCCCAAAAAACATTCAGTACTTC.

The chain joins TRBV25-1 to TRBJ2-7; D might be TRBD2 (6 bases). From germline, CDR1 is MGHDK and CDR2 SYGVNS. Trimming removed 5 bases from V and 7 bases from J, with 9 bases in between. The CDR3 consists of 11 residues. The CDR3 sequence is CASSWGVEQYF. As DNA, the CDR3 is TGTGCCAGCAGTTGGGGGGTGGAGCAGTACTTC.

This clone was detected a few times. V usage is TRBV4-2 and J usage is TRBJ1-4; no reliable D call. Germline CDR1 and CDR2: LGHNA and YNFKEQ. V lost 1 base, J lost 7 bases, and 4 bases lay in between. The CDR3 contains 12 residues. CDR3 nucleotide sequence: TGTGCCAGCAGCCAAGGTACTGAAAAACTGTTTTTT. Translation gives CASSQGTEKLFF.

This clone was counted only a few times. The V gene is TRBV29-1, the J gene TRBJ2-1, with TRBD2 matching 9 bases. Germline V gene data show CDR1 as SQVTM and CDR2 as ANQGSEA. After removal of 0 bases from V and 10 bases from J, the junction contained 22 bases not matched to a gene. The CDR3 is 19 residues long. CDR3 in DNA: TGCAGCGTTGAAGATCCCCACGAAAGCGGGAGCGGGGGGCCGCAGGAGCAGTTCTTC. Its protein product is CSVEDPHESGSGGPQEQFF.

Comments on this clone: An end of the junction differs from the germline gene, which may be a read error. The chain is built from TRBV4-1 and TRBJ1-5, with 11 bases identical to TRBD1. There are 16 residues in the CDR3. Germline V lookup: CDR1 MGHRA, CDR2 YSYEKL. The CDR3 sequence is CASSQDLGQGVQPQHF. The CDR3 DNA follows: TGTGCCAGCAGCCAAGATCTGGGACAGGGGGTTCAGCCCCAGCATTTT.

This clone came up once. The CDR3 bases are TGCGCCAGCAGCTCTGGGGTTCGGGGACTTGTCGATGGCTACACCTTC. Protein: CASSSGVRGLVDGYTF. The chain couples TRBV5-1 to TRBJ1-2, with D tentatively TRBD1 (5 bases). Per germline, CDR1 SGHRS and CDR2 YFSETQ. The V end lost 3 bases, the J end lost 6 bases, and 21 bases lay between the germline ends. CDR3 length equals 16 residues.

CDR3: CATSLHREETQYF. DNA for the CDR3: TGTGCCACCAGCCTTCATAGGGAAGAGACCCAGTACTTC. The V gene is TRBV15, the J gene TRBJ2-5; D is ambiguous. V lost 5 bases to trimming and J lost 3 bases, with 10 bases between them. CDR1 LNHNV and CDR2 YYDKDF come from the germline V gene (reference sequence). This CDR3 contains 13 residues.

The chain uses TRBV7-9 and TRBJ2-5; a possible D gene is TRBD2 (6 bases). Deletions cut 6 bases from V and 1 base from J, with 12 bases between. This CDR3 region has 14 residues. CDR1 is SEHNR and CDR2 is FQNEAQ in the germline V gene (reference sequence). CDR3 DNA: TGTGCCAGCAGTCCCGTGGGGGGCCAAGAGACCCAGTACTTC. It specifies CASSPVGGQETQYF. Variable domain in full (rest from reference TRBV7-9 and TRBJ2-5): DTGVSQNPRHKITKRGQNVTFRCDPISEHNRLYWYRQTLGQGPEFLTYFQNEAQLEKSRLLSDRFSAERPKGSFSTLEIQRTEQGDSAMYLCASSPVGGQETQYFGPGTRLLVL.

This clone was observed a single time. The gene calls are TRBV5-6 and TRBJ2-1; D gene uncertain. Per germline, CDR1 SGHDT and CDR2 YYEEEE. The CDR3 has 12 residues. The V and J ends lost 0 bases and 9 bases respectively, with 7 bases between them. Here the CDR3 reads CASSLGLIEQFF. The DNA for the CDR3 is TGTGCCAGCAGCTTGGGACTCATTGAGCAGTTCTTC.

J is TRBJ1-2 and V is TRBV6-5, with D tentatively TRBD1 (5 bases). Trimming took 0 bases from V and 0 from J, leaving 8 bases between them. Germline V gives CDR1 MNHEY, CDR2 SVGAGI. The CDR3 runs 15 residues. The CDR3 loop reads CASSYSQGPNYGYTF. CDR3 coding DNA: TGTGCCAGCAGTTACTCTCAGGGCCCTAACTATGGCTACACCTTC.